The entry below describes one T cell receptor beta chain. The data were obtained in a study of blood T cell repertoires in COVID-19. This CDR3 region has 15 residues. Germline loops: CDR1 SGHTA, CDR2 FQGTGA. The junction had 4 bases not matched to a gene; V was cut back by 4 bases and J by 0 bases. Profiling relied on immunoSEQ multiplex PCR, and the TCRdb table lists in-frame clones only, not all of them. The sample yields more than 95,000 clones, about 91% seen once. What was sequenced was peripheral blood. The clonotype comes from a human donor in a cohort sampled during active COVID-19. The chain recombines TRBV7-3 with TRBJ2-3; 7 nucleotides agree with TRBD1. CDR3: CASSSGQVSTDTQYF. The CDR3 DNA follows: TGTGCCAGCAGCTCAGGACAGGTTAGCACAGATACGCAGTATTTT.